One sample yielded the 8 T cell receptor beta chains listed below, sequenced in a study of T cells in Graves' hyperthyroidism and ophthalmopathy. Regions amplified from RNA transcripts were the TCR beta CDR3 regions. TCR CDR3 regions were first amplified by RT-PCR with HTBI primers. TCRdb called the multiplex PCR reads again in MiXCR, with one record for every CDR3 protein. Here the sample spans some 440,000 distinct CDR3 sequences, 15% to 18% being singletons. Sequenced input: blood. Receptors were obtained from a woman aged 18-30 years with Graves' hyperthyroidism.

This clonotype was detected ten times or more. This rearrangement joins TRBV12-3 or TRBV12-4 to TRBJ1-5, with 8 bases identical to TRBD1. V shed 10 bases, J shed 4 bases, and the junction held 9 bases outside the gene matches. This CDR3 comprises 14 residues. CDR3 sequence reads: CATGGGSSNQPQHF. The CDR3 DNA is TGTGCCACAGGGGGCGGGAGTTCGAATCAGCCCCAGCATTTT.

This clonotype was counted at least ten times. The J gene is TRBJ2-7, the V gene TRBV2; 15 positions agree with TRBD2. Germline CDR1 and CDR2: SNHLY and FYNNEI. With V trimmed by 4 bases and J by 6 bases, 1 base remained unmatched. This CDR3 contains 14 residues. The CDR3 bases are TGTGCCAGCAGTGTGGGACTAGCGGGGGGCGAGCAGTACTTC. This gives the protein CASSVGLAGGEQYF.

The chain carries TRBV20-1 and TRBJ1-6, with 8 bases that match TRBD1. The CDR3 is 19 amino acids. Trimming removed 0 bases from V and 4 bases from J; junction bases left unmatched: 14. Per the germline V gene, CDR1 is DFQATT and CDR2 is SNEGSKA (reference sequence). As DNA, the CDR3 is TGCAGTGCTAGAGAGCCCTCCAGGGGGCCGGAGTCATATAATTCACCCCTCCACTTT. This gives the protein CSAREPSRGPESYNSPLHF.

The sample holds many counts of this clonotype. The CDR3 DNA is TGTGCCAGCAGTTTATTTGGGGGTGGCACCGGGGAGCTGTTTTTT. Translation gives CASSLFGGGTGELFF. V is TRBV12-3 or TRBV12-4 and J is TRBJ2-2; D tentatively fits TRBD1 or TRBD2 (5 bases each). The CDR3 is 15 residues long. V was clipped by 2 bases and J by 4 bases, with 11 bases between them.

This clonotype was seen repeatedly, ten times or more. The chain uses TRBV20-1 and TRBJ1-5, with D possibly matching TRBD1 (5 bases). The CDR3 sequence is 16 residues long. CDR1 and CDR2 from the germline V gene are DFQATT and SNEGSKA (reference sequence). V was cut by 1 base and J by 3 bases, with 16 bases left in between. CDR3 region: CSARGARDGNNQPQHF. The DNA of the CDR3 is TGCAGTGCTAGAGGAGCGCGGGACGGGAACAATCAGCCCCAGCATTTT.

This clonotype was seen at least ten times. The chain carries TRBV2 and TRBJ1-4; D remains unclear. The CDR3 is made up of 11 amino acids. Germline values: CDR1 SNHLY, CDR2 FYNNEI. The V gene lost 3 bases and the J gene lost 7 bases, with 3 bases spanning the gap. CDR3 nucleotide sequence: TGTGCCAGCAGTGATTTTGAAAAACTGTTTTTT. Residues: CASSDFEKLFF.

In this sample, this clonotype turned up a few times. CDR3 protein: CASSHKIEKLFF. The CDR3 DNA reads as TGTGCCAGCAGCCACAAGATAGAAAAACTGTTTTTT. The chain employs TRBV3-1 and TRBJ1-4, with D uncertain. Trimming removed 3 bases at V and 8 bases at J, with 7 bases between. The germline V gene encodes CDR1 LGHDT and CDR2 YNNKEL (reference sequence). The CDR3 loop spans 12 amino acids.

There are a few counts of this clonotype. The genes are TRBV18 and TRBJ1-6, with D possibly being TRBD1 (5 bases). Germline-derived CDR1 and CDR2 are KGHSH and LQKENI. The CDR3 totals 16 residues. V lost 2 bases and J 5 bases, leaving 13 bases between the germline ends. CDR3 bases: TGTGCCAGCTCACCAGGGGCAGGGAGGAATAATTCACCCCTCCACTTT. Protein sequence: CASSPGAGRNNSPLHF.